The next 10 T cell receptor beta chains were all read from a single sample in a study of T-cell memory formation after mild COVID-19. In TCRdb, the 5' RACE reads were re-called with MiXCR into one record per CDR3 protein. The data hold about 400,000 distinct CDR3 sequences, with roughly 14% observed a single time. Input material: PBMCs or a T cell subset sorted from them (not recorded which). The source of these receptors is a man younger than 30 who had mild COVID-19 (a few samples of this study predate the infection). Cell type and time point are not known.

This chain links TRBV5-1 with TRBJ2-3; TRBD2 is a possible D gene (6 bases). Germline lookup yields CDR1 SGHRS and CDR2 YFSETQ. The CDR3 consists of 16 residues. The V end was cut by 0 bases, the J end by 0 bases, with 11 bases between. The CDR3 region has the DNA TGCGCCAGCAGCTTGGGGAGCGGGCTAAGCACAGATACGCAGTATTTT. Its protein product is CASSLGSGLSTDTQYF.

This clonotype was counted only a few times. The rearrangement uses TRBV2 and TRBJ2-2, with D perhaps TRBD2 (5 bases). This CDR3 comprises 14 residues. From germline, CDR1 is SNHLY and CDR2 FYNNEI. Trimming cost V 4 bases and J 6 bases, with 12 bases left between them. CDR3 DNA: TGTGCCAGCAGTGCTTTGAGGGAAGCCGGGGAGCTGTTTTTT. It codes for CASSALREAGELFF. Full variable domain (missing parts from reference TRBV2 and TRBJ2-2): EPEVTQTPSHQVTQMGQEVILRCVPISNHLYFYWYRQILGQKVEFLVSFYNNEISEKSEIFDDQFSVERPDGSNFTLKIRSTKLEDSAMYFCASSALREAGELFFGEGSRLTVL.

The chain combines TRBV12-3 or TRBV12-4 with TRBJ2-7; TRBD2 matches at 8 bases. This CDR3 is built from 14 residues. The ends lost 2 bases at V and 7 bases at J; junction bases unmatched: 7. The CDR3 bases are TGTGCCAGCAGTTTACCAGCCGGGGGGGGAGAGCAGTACTTC. Translation gives CASSLPAGGGEQYF.

CDR3 nucleotide sequence: TGTGCCAGCAGTAGACTAGCGAATAAAGATACGCAGTATTTT. Protein product: CASSRLANKDTQYF. The rearrangement uses TRBV7-2 and TRBJ2-3; 8 bases agree with TRBD2. Per germline, CDR1 SGHTA and CDR2 FQGNSA. CDR3 length: 14 residues. With 6 bases clipped from V and 5 bases from J, the junction kept 7 bases outside the gene matches.

This chain joins TRBV5-1 and TRBJ2-5, with D perhaps being TRBD1 or TRBD2 (5 bases each). The CDR3 length is 15 residues. Trimming removed 0 bases from V and 9 bases from J, with 18 bases in between. CDR1 and CDR2 from the germline V gene are SGHRS and YFSETQ. CDR3 region: CASSLEIGDGASQYF. The CDR3, as DNA: TGCGCCAGCAGCTTGGAAATTGGGGACGGAGCATCCCAGTACTTC.

This clonotype has just a few counts. The J gene is TRBJ2-1, the V gene TRBV20-1; D is uncertain. Trimming removed 0 bases from V and 2 bases from J, with 11 bases in between. Germline assignment: CDR1 DFQATT and CDR2 SNEGSKA (reference sequence). CDR3 length: 15 residues. Written as DNA, the CDR3 is TGCAGTGCTAGAGAGGCGAGTCAGGCCTACAATGAGCAGTTCTTC. Protein sequence: CSAREASQAYNEQFF.

This clonotype has only a few counts. CDR3 region: CASKSVVGSLNTEAFF. CDR3 coding DNA: TGCGCCAGCAAATCGGTAGTCGGCAGTTTGAACACTGAAGCTTTCTTT. The chain links TRBV23-1 to TRBJ1-1; D remains ambiguous. TRBV23-1 is sorted into the ORF group, with uncertain function. The V end was cut by 7 bases, the J end by 0 bases, with 18 bases between. CDR3 length equals 16 residues.

In its sample, this clonotype was seen many times. At one end the junction does not follow the germline gene, possibly because of a read error. V and J are TRBV12-3 or TRBV12-4 and TRBJ2-4; 7 nucleotides agree with TRBD1. This CDR3 region has 13 residues. DNA of the CDR3: TGTGCCAGCAGTTTAAGGATGGGGGACAGCGCCGACTTC. It encodes CASSLRMGDSADF.

The chain carries TRBV24-1 and TRBJ1-1; D gene uncertain. The CDR3 sequence is 13 residues long. Germline V gene data show CDR1 as KGHDR and CDR2 as SFDVKD. V shed 5 bases and J shed 3 bases, with 9 bases lying between them. The DNA for the CDR3 is TGTGCCACCAGTGGGCCAGCTCACACTGAAGCTTTCTTT. It yields the protein CATSGPAHTEAFF.

The gene calls are TRBV10-3 and TRBJ2-1, with 7 nucleotides matching TRBD1. The germline CDR1 and CDR2 sequences are ENHRY and SYGVKD. J lost 1 base, V lost 5 bases, and 5 bases had no gene match. The CDR3 totals 15 residues. The DNA for the CDR3 is TGTGCCATCAGTAAGACAGGGAATTCCTACAATGAGCAGTTCTTC. Translating it yields CAISKTGNSYNEQFF.